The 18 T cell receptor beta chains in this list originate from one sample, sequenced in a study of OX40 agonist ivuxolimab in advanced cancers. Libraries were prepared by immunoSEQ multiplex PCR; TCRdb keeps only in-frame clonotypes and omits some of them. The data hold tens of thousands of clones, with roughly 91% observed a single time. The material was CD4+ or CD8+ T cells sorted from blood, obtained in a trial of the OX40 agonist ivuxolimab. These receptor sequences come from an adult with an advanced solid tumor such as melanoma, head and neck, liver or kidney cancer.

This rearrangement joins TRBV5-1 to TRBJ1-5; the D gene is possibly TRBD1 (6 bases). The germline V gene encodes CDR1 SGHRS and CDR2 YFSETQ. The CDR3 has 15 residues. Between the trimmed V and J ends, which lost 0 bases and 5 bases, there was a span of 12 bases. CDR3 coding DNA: TGCGCCAGCAGCTTGGGAGGGGGGGCGGATCAGCCCCAGCATTTT. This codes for CASSLGGGADQPQHF.

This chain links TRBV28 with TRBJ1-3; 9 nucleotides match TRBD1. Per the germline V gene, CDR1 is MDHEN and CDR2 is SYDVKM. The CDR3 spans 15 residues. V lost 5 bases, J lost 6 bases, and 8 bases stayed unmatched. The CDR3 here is CASSILQGAQNTIYF. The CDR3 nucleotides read TGTGCCAGCAGTATCCTACAGGGGGCCCAAAACACCATATATTTT.

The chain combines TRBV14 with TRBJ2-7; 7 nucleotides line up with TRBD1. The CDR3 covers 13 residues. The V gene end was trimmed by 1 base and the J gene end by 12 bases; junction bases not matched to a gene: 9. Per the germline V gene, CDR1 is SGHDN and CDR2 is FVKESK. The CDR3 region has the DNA TGTGCCAGCAGCCAAGCAAGGGACAGCCGGGCGTACTTC. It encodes CASSQARDSRAYF.

CDR3 DNA sequence: TGTGCCAGCAGCTTAAGGCCCCAGGGGGCACGAGTGGGCACTGAAGCTTTCTTT. Its translation is CASSLRPQGARVGTEAFF. The chain recombines TRBV7-9 with TRBJ1-1; 8 bases line up with TRBD1. V shed 2 bases, J shed 4 bases, and the junction held 15 bases outside the gene matches. Germline loops: CDR1 SEHNR, CDR2 FQNEAQ (reference sequence). CDR3 length: 18 amino acids. The whole variable domain, remainder taken from reference TRBV7-9 and TRBJ1-1, is DTGVSQNPRHKITKRGQNVTFRCDPISEHNRLYWYRQTLGQGPEFLTYFQNEAQLEKSRLLSDRFSAERPKGSFSTLEIQRTEQGDSAMYLCASSLRPQGARVGTEAFFGQGTRLTVV.

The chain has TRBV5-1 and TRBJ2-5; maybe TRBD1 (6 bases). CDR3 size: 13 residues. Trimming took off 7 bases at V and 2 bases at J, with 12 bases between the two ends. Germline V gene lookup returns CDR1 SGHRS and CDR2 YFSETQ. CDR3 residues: CASGSRGQETQYF. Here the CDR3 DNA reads TGCGCCAGCGGTAGCAGGGGTCAAGAGACCCAGTACTTC.

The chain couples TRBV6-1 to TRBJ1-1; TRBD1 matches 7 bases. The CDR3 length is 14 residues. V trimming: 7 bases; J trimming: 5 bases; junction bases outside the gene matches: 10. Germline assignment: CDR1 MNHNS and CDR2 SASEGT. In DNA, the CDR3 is TGTGCCAGCACTGTCAGGGGGGTTCGGACTGAAGCTTTCTTT. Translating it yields CASTVRGVRTEAFF.

The CDR3 DNA reads TGTGCCAGCAGTTACACAGCGGCGGAGGGGGCGGATGGCTACACCTTC. The encoded protein is CASSYTAAEGADGYTF. The chain carries TRBV6-6 and TRBJ1-2, with TRBD1 matching 7 bases. CDR1 and CDR2 (germline): MNHNY, SVGAGI (reference sequence). CDR3 length equals 16 residues. V was pared by 2 bases and J by 6 bases, with 12 bases of the junction left unmatched.

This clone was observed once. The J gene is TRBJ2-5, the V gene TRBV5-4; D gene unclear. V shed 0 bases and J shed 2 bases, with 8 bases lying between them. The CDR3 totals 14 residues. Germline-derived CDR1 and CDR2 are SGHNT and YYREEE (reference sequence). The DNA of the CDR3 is TGTGCCAGCAGCTTGGGGGTTTTTCAAGAGACCCAGTACTTC. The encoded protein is CASSLGVFQETQYF.

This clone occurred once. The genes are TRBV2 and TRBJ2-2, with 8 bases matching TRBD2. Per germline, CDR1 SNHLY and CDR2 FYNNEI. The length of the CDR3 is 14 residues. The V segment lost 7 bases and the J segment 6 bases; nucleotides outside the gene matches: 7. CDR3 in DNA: TGTGCCAGCAAACGGGAGGGGGAGGCCGGGGAGCTGTTTTTT. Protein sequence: CASKREGEAGELFF. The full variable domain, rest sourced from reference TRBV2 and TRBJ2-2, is EPEVTQTPSHQVTQMGQEVILRCVPISNHLYFYWYRQILGQKVEFLVSFYNNEISEKSEIFDDQFSVERPDGSNFTLKIRSTKLEDSAMYFCASKREGEAGELFFGEGSRLTVL.

The CDR3 bases are TGTGCCAGCAGTCAGGGCCTGGGCGAGACCCAGTACTTC. Its translation is CASSQGLGETQYF. V is TRBV6-5 and J is TRBJ2-5; a weak D match, TRBD1 (5 bases). The CDR3 totals 13 residues. Trimming pared 5 bases from V and 5 bases from J, leaving 12 bases between. Per the germline V gene, CDR1 is MNHEY and CDR2 is SVGAGI.

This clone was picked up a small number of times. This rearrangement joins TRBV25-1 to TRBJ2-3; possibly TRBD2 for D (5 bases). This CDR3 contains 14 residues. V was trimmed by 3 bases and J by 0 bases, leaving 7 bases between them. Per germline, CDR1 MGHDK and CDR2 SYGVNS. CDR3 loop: CASSDRGSTDTQYF. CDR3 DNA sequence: TGTGCCAGCAGTGATCGGGGAAGCACAGATACGCAGTATTTT.

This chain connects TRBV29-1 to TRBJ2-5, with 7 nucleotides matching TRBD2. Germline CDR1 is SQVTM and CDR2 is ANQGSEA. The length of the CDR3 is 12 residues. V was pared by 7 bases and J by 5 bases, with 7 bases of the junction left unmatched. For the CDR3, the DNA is TGCAGCGCCACGGACGGGGGGGAGACCCAGTACTTC. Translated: CSATDGGETQYF.

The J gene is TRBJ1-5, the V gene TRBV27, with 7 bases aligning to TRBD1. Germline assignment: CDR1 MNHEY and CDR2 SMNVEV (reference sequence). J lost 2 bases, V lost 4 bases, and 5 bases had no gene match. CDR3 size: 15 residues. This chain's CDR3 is CASSSRQGGNQPQHF. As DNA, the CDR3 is TGTGCCAGCAGTTCTCGACAGGGAGGCAATCAGCCCCAGCATTTT.

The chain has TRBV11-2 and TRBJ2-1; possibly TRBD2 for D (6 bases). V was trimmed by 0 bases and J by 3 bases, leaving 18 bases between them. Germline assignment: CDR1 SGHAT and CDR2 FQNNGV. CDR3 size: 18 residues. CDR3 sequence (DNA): TGTGCCAGCAGCTTAGATCGCTCGGAGGCGGGATTCTACAATGAGCAGTTCTTC. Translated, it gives CASSLDRSEAGFYNEQFF. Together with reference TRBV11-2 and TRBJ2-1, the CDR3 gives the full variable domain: EAGVAQSPRYKIIEKRQSVAFWCNPISGHATLYWYQQILGQGPKLLIQFQNNGVVDDSQLPKDRFSAERLKGVDSTLKIQPAKLEDSAVYLCASSLDRSEAGFYNEQFFGPGTRLTVL.

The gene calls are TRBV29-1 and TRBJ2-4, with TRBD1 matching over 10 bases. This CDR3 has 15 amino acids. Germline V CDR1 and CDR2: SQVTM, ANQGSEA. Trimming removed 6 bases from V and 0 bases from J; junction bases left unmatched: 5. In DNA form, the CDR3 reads TGCAGCGTGGCAGACAGGGGGCCAGCCAAAAACATTCAGTACTTC. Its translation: CSVADRGPAKNIQYF.

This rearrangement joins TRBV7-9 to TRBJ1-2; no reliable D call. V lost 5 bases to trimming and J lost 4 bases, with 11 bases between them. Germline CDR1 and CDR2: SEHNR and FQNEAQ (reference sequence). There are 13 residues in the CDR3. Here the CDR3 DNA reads TGTGCCAGCAGCCCTCTTCCGGGCTATGGCTACACCTTC. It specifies CASSPLPGYGYTF. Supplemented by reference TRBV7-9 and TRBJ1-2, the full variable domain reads DTGVSQNPRHKITKRGQNVTFRCDPISEHNRLYWYRQTLGQGPEFLTYFQNEAQLEKSRLLSDRFSAERPKGSFSTLEIQRTEQGDSAMYLCASSPLPGYGYTFGSGTRLTVV.

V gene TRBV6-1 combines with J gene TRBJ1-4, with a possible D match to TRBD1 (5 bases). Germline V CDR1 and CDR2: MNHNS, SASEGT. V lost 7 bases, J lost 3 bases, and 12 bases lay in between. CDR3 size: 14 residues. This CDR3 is CASIAGFPNEKLFF. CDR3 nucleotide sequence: TGTGCCAGCATCGCAGGGTTCCCTAATGAAAAACTGTTTTTT.

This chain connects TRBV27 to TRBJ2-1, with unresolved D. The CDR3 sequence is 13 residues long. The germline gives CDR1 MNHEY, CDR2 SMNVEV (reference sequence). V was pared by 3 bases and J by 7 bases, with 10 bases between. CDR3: CASSLVRANEQFF. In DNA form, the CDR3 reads TGTGCCAGCAGTTTGGTTAGGGCGAATGAGCAGTTCTTC.